These T cell receptor beta chains were read from a single sample in a study of T cells in Graves' hyperthyroidism and ophthalmopathy. MiXCR, applied by TCRdb to the multiplex PCR reads, yields one record per CDR3 protein. Counted here are 560,000 or so distinct CDR3 sequences, 15% to 20% occurring once; the ten biggest clones make up approximately 48%. Sequencing input: blood. The receptors here all came from a man aged 40-55 years with Graves' ophthalmopathy. Both conserved end residues are part of each CDR3. D genes are given only for firm matches. Clone size is shown for a subset of rows, as once, few, many or a class of expanded clone.

j_call: TRBJ1-5
v_call: TRBV2
clone_size: many
d_call: -
cdr3_aa: CASSEASARQPQHF
cdr3_nt: TGTGCCAGCAGTGAAGCGTCGGCGAGGCAGCCCCAGCATTTT

j_call: TRBJ1-1
v_call: TRBV7-2
clone_size: many
d_call: TRBD1
cdr3_aa: CASSQTGVEAFF
cdr3_nt: TGTGCCAGCAGCCAGACAGGGGTCGAAGCTTTCTTT

j_call: TRBJ2-5
v_call: TRBV20-1
clone_size: -
d_call: TRBD1
cdr3_aa: CSASGQGAWETQYF
cdr3_nt: TGCAGTGCTTCTGGACAGGGGGCCTGGGAGACCCAGTACTTC

j_call: TRBJ2-1
v_call: TRBV28
clone_size: many
d_call: TRBD2
cdr3_aa: CASSLPRLAGNEQFF
cdr3_nt: TGTGCCAGCAGTTTACCTAGGCTAGCGGGCAATGAGCAGTTCTTC

j_call: TRBJ1-1
v_call: TRBV12-3/TRBV12-4
clone_size: many
d_call: -
cdr3_aa: CASSSRRLNTEAFF
cdr3_nt: TGTGCCAGCAGTTCGCGACGGCTGAACACTGAAGCTTTCTTT

j_call: TRBJ2-7
v_call: TRBV18
clone_size: few
d_call: -
cdr3_aa: CASAQGSSYEQYF
cdr3_nt: TGTGCCAGCGCCCAGGGCAGCTCCTACGAGCAGTACTTC

j_call: TRBJ2-1
v_call: TRBV6-2/TRBV6-3
clone_size: -
d_call: TRBD2
cdr3_aa: CASRLLAGLEQFF
cdr3_nt: TGTGCCAGCAGACTACTAGCGGGCCTTGAGCAGTTCTTC

j_call: TRBJ2-2
v_call: TRBV18
clone_size: -
d_call: -
cdr3_aa: CASSPRDPGELFF
cdr3_nt: TGTGCCAGCTCACCCCGGGACCCCGGGGAGCTGTTTTTT

j_call: TRBJ2-3
v_call: TRBV5-8
clone_size: many
d_call: TRBD2
cdr3_aa: CASSPRGGVPDTQYF
cdr3_nt: TGTGCCAGCAGCCCGCGGGGGGGCGTCCCAGATACGCAGTATTTT

j_call: TRBJ1-1
v_call: TRBV18
clone_size: many
d_call: -
cdr3_aa: CASSRSQNTEAFF
cdr3_nt: TGTGCCAGCTCACGCTCACAGAACACTGAAGCTTTCTTT

j_call: TRBJ1-1
v_call: TRBV28
clone_size: many
d_call: -
cdr3_aa: CASSLAPDVMNTEAFF
cdr3_nt: TGTGCCAGCAGTTTAGCCCCGGATGTCATGAACACTGAAGCTTTCTTT

j_call: TRBJ1-2
v_call: TRBV5-1
clone_size: few
d_call: TRBD1
cdr3_aa: CASSFTGGSYGYTF
cdr3_nt: TGCGCCAGCAGCTTTACAGGGGGAAGCTATGGCTACACCTTC

j_call: TRBJ2-5
v_call: TRBV5-6
clone_size: many
d_call: TRBD2
cdr3_aa: CASSPLRLAGAIETQYF
cdr3_nt: TGTGCCAGCAGCCCACTACGACTAGCGGGGGCCATAGAGACCCAGTACTTC

j_call: TRBJ2-5
v_call: TRBV2
clone_size: many
d_call: TRBD2
cdr3_aa: CASGSAGAQETQYF
cdr3_nt: TGTGCCAGCGGGTCGGCGGGAGCGCAAGAGACCCAGTACTTC

j_call: TRBJ2-5
v_call: TRBV11-2
clone_size: -
d_call: -
cdr3_aa: CASSSLANQETQYF
cdr3_nt: TGTGCCAGCAGCTCCCTAGCGAATCAAGAGACCCAGTACTTC

j_call: TRBJ2-7
v_call: TRBV5-1
clone_size: few
d_call: TRBD1
cdr3_aa: CASRETGGAFLIGTYEQYF
cdr3_nt: TGCGCCAGCAGGGAAACAGGGGGCGCTTTTCTAATCGGGACCTACGAGCAGTACTTC

j_call: TRBJ2-2
v_call: TRBV24-1
clone_size: -
d_call: TRBD2
cdr3_aa: CATSDSAGGMNTGELFF
cdr3_nt: TGTGCCACCAGTGATTCAGCGGGAGGGATGAACACCGGGGAGCTGTTTTTT

j_call: TRBJ2-1
v_call: TRBV28
clone_size: -
d_call: TRBD2
cdr3_aa: CASIGSPPGLDKPNEQFF
cdr3_nt: TGTGCCAGCATTGGATCTCCCCCGGGACTAGACAAACCCAATGAGCAGTTCTTC

j_call: TRBJ2-5
v_call: TRBV28
clone_size: many
d_call: TRBD2
cdr3_aa: CASSRRGGARGETQYF
cdr3_nt: TGTGCCAGCAGCCGTCGGGGGGGGGCGAGGGGAGAGACCCAGTACTTC

j_call: TRBJ2-7
v_call: TRBV9
clone_size: -
d_call: TRBD2
cdr3_aa: CASNRLAGAGEQYF
cdr3_nt: TGTGCCAGCAACCGACTAGCGGGGGCGGGCGAGCAGTACTTC

j_call: TRBJ2-7
v_call: TRBV29-1
clone_size: -
d_call: TRBD2
cdr3_aa: CSVEGLAGYEQYF
cdr3_nt: TGCAGCGTTGAGGGACTAGCAGGCTACGAGCAGTACTTC

j_call: TRBJ2-5
v_call: TRBV6-8
clone_size: few
d_call: -
cdr3_aa: CVSSFSPLVPETQYF
cdr3_nt: TGTGTCAGCAGCTTTTCCCCCCTGGTTCCGGAGACCCAGTACTTC